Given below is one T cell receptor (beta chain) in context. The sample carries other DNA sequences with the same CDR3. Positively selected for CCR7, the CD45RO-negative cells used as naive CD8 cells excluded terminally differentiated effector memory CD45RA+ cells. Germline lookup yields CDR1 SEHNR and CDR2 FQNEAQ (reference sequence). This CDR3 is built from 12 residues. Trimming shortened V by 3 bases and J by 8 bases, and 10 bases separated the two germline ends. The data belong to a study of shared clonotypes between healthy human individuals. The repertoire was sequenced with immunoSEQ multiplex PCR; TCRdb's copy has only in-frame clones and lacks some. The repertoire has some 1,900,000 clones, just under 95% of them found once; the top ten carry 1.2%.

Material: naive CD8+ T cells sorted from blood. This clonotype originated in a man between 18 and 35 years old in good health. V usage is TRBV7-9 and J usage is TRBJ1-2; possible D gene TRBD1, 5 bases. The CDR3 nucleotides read TGTGCCAGCAGCTTCGGTGAGGGGGGCTACACCTTC. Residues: CASSFGEGGYTF.